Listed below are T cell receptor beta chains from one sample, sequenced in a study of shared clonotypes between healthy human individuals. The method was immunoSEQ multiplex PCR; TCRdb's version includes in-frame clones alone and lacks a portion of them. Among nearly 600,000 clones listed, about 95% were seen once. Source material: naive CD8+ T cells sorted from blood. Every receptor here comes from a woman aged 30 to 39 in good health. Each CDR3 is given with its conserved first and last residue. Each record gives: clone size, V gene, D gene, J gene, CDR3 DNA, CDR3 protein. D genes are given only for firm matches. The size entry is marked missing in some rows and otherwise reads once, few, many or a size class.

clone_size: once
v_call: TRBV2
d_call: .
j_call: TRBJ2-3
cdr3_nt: TGTGCCAGCAGTGATAATCCCGGACAGTACCTCACAGATACGCAGTATTTT
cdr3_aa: CASSDNPGQYLTDTQYF

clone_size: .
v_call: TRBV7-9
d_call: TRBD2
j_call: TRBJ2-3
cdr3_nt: TGTGCCAGCAGCCCAGCTAGCGGGAGCATCTCAGATACGCAGTATTTT
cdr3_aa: CASSPASGSISDTQYF

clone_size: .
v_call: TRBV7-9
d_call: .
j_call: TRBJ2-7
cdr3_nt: TGTGCCAGCAGCTGGGGGGGCGGCTACGAGCAGTACTTC
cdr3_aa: CASSWGGGYEQYF

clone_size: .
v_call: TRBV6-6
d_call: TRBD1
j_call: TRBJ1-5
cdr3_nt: TGTGCCAGCAGCCAGGACAGGGGCGACAATCAGCCCCAGCATTTT
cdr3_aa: CASSQDRGDNQPQHF

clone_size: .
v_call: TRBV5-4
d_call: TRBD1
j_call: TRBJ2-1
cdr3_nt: TGTGCCAGCAGCCCCCCGGACAGGCGTGAGCAGTTCTTC
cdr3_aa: CASSPPDRREQFF

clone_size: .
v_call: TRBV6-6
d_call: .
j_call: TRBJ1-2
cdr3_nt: TGTGCCAGCAGTTACTCTGCCAGGGCGGGCTATGGCTACACCTTC
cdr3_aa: CASSYSARAGYGYTF

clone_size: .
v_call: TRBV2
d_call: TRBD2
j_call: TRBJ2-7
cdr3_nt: TGTGCCAGCAGTGCGCCCACGGGACTAGCGGGATCCTACGAGCAGTACTTC
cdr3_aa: CASSAPTGLAGSYEQYF

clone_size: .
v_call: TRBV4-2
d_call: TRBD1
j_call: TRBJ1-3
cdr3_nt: TGTGCCAGCAGCCAGAGACAGGGGGCGCCCGGAAACACCATATATTTT
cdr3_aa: CASSQRQGAPGNTIYF

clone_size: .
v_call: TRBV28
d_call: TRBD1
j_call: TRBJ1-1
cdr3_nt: TGTGCCAGCAGTTTACCCCCGACAGGGATAACTGAAGCTTTCTTT
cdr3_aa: CASSLPPTGITEAFF

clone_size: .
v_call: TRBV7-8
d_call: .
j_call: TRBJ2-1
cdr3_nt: TGTGCCAGCAGCTTAGGGACGGGATTCGATGAGCAGTTCTTC
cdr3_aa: CASSLGTGFDEQFF

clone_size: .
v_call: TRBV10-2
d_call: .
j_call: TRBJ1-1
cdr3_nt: TGCGCCAGCAGTGAGGGCCCCGGGGTGACTGAAGCTTTCTTT
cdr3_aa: CASSEGPGVTEAFF

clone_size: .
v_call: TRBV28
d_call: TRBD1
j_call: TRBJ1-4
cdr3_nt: TGTGCCAGCAGTTTCCCTTCTGAGGGACAGGGTTTCACTAATGAAAAACTGTTTTTT
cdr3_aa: CASSFPSEGQGFTNEKLFF

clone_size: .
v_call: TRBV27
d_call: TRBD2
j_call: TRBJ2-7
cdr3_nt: TGTGCCAGCAGTCTTATAGCGGGGCACTACGAGCAGTACTTC
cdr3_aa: CASSLIAGHYEQYF

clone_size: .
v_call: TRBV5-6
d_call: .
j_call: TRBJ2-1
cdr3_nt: TGTGCCAGCAGCCGGGACGGATCACGGCTCGATGAGCAGTTCTTC
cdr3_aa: CASSRDGSRLDEQFF

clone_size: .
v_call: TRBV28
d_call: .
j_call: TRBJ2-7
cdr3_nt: TGTGCCAGCAGTTTGTTGTCGGAGTCCAGCTCCTACGAGCAGTACTTC
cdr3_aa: CASSLLSESSSYEQYF

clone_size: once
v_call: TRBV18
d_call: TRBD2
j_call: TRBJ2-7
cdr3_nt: TGTGCCAGCTCACCAGAGCGACTAGCGGATACTTACGAGCAGTACTTC
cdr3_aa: CASSPERLADTYEQYF

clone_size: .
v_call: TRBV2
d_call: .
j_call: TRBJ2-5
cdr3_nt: TGTGCCAGCGAAGGGGAAGGAGAGACCCAGTACTTC
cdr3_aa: CASEGEGETQYF